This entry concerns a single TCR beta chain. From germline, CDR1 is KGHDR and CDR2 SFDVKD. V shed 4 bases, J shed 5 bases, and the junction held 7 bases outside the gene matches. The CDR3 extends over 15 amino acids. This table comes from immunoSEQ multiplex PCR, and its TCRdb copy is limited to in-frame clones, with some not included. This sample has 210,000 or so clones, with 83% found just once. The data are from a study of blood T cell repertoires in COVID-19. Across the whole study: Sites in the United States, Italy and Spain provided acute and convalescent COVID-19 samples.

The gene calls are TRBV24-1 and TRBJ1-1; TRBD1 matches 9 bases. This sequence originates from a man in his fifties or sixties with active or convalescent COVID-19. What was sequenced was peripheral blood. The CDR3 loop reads CATSEPGQGLTEAFF. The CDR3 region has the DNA TGTGCCACCAGTGAGCCGGGACAGGGTTTAACTGAAGCTTTCTTT.